This T cell receptor (beta chain) was sequenced during a study of blood T cell repertoires in COVID-19. TCRdb keeps only in-frame clones here, not all; method: immunoSEQ multiplex PCR. The repertoire holds some 180,000 clones, with 80% to 95% as singletons. The CDR3 totals 14 residues. Losses at the gene ends were 4 bases for V and 3 bases for J; bases not matched to a gene: 6. From germline, CDR1 is MDHEN and CDR2 SYDVKM. The material sequenced was peripheral blood. This TCR derives from a man aged 45 to 65 with acute or convalescent COVID-19. V gene TRBV28 combines with J gene TRBJ2-7; 7 bases line up with TRBD1. In DNA form, the CDR3 reads TGTGCCAGCAGTTCGAAGGGGGCGTTCTACGAGCAGTACTTC. The encoded protein is CASSSKGAFYEQYF.